The 22 T cell receptor beta chains below come from one sample, sequenced in a study of blood T cell repertoires in COVID-19. Generated by immunoSEQ multiplex PCR, the TCRdb table keeps only in-frame clones and is missing some. The sample comprises 140,000 or so clones, around four fifths of which are singletons, and roughly 6.4% rests with the top ten. Sequenced: PBMCs or T cells enriched from blood (not recorded which). These receptors came from a woman in her thirties or forties who had recovered from COVID-19.

V gene TRBV4-1 combines with J gene TRBJ2-3; 13 bases are shared with TRBD2. With V trimmed by 1 base and J by 5 bases, 6 bases remained unmatched. The CDR3 sequence is 17 residues long. Germline-derived CDR1 and CDR2 are MGHRA and YSYEKL. CDR3 nucleotide sequence: TGCGCCAGCAGCCAAGGGACTAGCGGGAGAGATGAAGATACGCAGTATTTT. This codes for CASSQGTSGRDEDTQYF.

The chain couples TRBV7-8 to TRBJ2-3, with D uncertain. Trimming took off 1 base at V and 0 bases at J, with 8 bases between the two ends. CDR3 size: 15 residues. CDR1 and CDR2 (germline): SGHVS, FQNEAQ. The chain's CDR3 is CASSLVPLSTDTQYF. In DNA, the CDR3 is TGTGCCAGCAGCTTAGTCCCGTTAAGCACAGATACGCAGTATTTT. Based on the CDR3 plus reference TRBV7-8 and TRBJ2-3, the full variable domain is GAGVSQSPRYKVAKRGQDVALRCDPISGHVSLFWYQQALGQGPEFLTYFQNEAQLDKSGLPSDRFFAERPEGSVSTLKIQRTQQEDSAVYLCASSLVPLSTDTQYFGPGTRLTVL.

This rearrangement joins TRBV19 to TRBJ1-5; D gene ambiguous. This CDR3 has 15 amino acids. Deletions cut 2 bases from V and 4 bases from J, with 12 bases between. Germline V gene sequence: CDR1 LNHDA, CDR2 SQIVND (reference sequence). The CDR3 DNA reads as TGTGCCAGTAGTATAATCCGGGATTTAAATCAGCCCCAGCATTTT. Translated, it gives CASSIIRDLNQPQHF.

The chain combines TRBV14 with TRBJ2-7; D call uncertain. CDR3 size: 12 residues. Germline CDR1 SGHDN, CDR2 FVKESK. V was trimmed by 3 bases and J by 5 bases, leaving 8 bases between them. The chain's CDR3 is CASSHESNEQYF. CDR3 bases: TGTGCCAGCAGCCATGAGAGTAACGAGCAGTACTTC.

The chain combines TRBV7-6 with TRBJ2-5; 10 nucleotides line up with TRBD1. Germline V gene data show CDR1 as SGHVS and CDR2 as FNYEAQ. The trim removed 4 bases at V and 5 bases at J, leaving 7 bases unmatched. There are 15 residues in the CDR3. CDR3 in DNA: TGTGCCAGCAGCTCCCGGACAGGGGGGGGCGAGACCCAGTACTTC. The encoded protein is CASSSRTGGGETQYF.

This chain links TRBV12-5 with TRBJ2-1, with a weak D call TRBD2 (5 bases). The germline V and J ends were trimmed by 8 bases and 6 bases, with 14 bases remaining between them. This CDR3 is 13 amino acids long. The germline gives CDR1 LGHNT, CDR2 FRNRAP. The CDR3 loop is CASNRLALNEQFF. The CDR3 DNA follows: TGTGCTAGTAATAGGCTAGCTCTCAATGAGCAGTTCTTC.

This chain links TRBV2 with TRBJ1-5; a possible D gene is TRBD1 (5 bases). The ends were cut back, 6 bases at V and 3 bases at J, with 15 bases in the middle. The CDR3 covers 15 residues. Germline lookup yields CDR1 SNHLY and CDR2 FYNNEI. The CDR3 is CASRERARVNQPQHF. The CDR3 DNA reads as TGTGCCAGCAGGGAGCGGGCCAGGGTCAATCAGCCCCAGCATTTT.

The V gene is TRBV30, the J gene TRBJ2-7; D gene uncertain. CDR1 is GTSNPN, CDR2 SVGIG, per germline (reference sequence). V was cut by 4 bases and J by 7 bases, with 20 bases left in between. The CDR3 consists of 14 residues. The CDR3 coding sequence is TGTGCCTGGACCGTTCTCGGAACAGTCAGGGAGCAGTACTTC. As protein: CAWTVLGTVREQYF.

For the CDR3, the DNA is TGTGCCAGTAGTGCTGAGCCCTACAATGAGCAGTTCTTC. This gives the protein CASSAEPYNEQFF. The V and J genes are TRBV19 and TRBJ2-1, with D unresolved. V lost 5 bases, J lost 2 bases, and 7 bases lay in between. This CDR3 has 13 residues. Germline lookup yields CDR1 LNHDA and CDR2 SQIVND (reference sequence).

This chain joins TRBV20-1 and TRBJ2-1, with 11 positions matching TRBD2. The CDR3 length is 16 residues. Germline V gene lookup returns CDR1 DFQATT and CDR2 SNEGSKA (reference sequence). Germline trimming cut 3 bases from V and 6 bases from J; bases unmatched to any gene: 10. The DNA of the CDR3 is TGCAGTGCTAGTAAACTAGCGGGGGTTCTCGGCAATGAGCAGTTCTTC. This gives the protein CSASKLAGVLGNEQFF.

V and J are TRBV12-3 or TRBV12-4 and TRBJ1-2, with 9 nucleotides matching TRBD1. This CDR3 is 13 amino acids long. With V trimmed by 3 bases and J by 7 bases, 3 bases remained unmatched. The CDR3 protein is CASSFRTGVGYTF. CDR3 DNA: TGTGCCAGCAGTTTCCGGACAGGGGTTGGCTACACCTTC.

The J gene is TRBJ2-5, the V gene TRBV27, with 9 bases lining up with TRBD1. The junction had 6 bases not matched to a gene; V was cut back by 5 bases and J by 5 bases. The CDR3 contains 14 residues. The germline CDR1 and CDR2 sequences are MNHEY and SMNVEV (reference sequence). The CDR3 DNA reads as TGTGCCAGCAGTCCACAGGGGGCTCAGGAGACCCAGTACTTC. This encodes CASSPQGAQETQYF.

The genes are TRBV7-8 and TRBJ2-7; no clear D. The germline gives CDR1 SGHVS, CDR2 FQNEAQ. Trimming cost V 2 bases and J 6 bases, with 11 bases left between them. This CDR3 has 13 amino acids. CDR3 amino acids: CASSLLPGSEQYF. Written as DNA, the CDR3 is TGTGCCAGCAGCTTATTGCCGGGTAGCGAGCAGTACTTC. Complete variable domain (other parts from reference TRBV7-8 and TRBJ2-7): GAGVSQSPRYKVAKRGQDVALRCDPISGHVSLFWYQQALGQGPEFLTYFQNEAQLDKSGLPSDRFFAERPEGSVSTLKIQRTQQEDSAVYLCASSLLPGSEQYFGPGTRLTVT.

This chain connects TRBV6-4 to TRBJ2-1, with 16 positions matching TRBD2. The CDR3 is 17 residues long. Germline loops: CDR1 MRHNA, CDR2 SNTAGT. The V segment lost 2 bases and the J segment 8 bases; nucleotides outside the gene matches: 6. The CDR3: CASSDRFGTSGRDEQFF. DNA for the CDR3: TGTGCCAGCAGTGACCGTTTTGGGACTAGCGGGAGGGATGAGCAGTTCTTC.

The chain combines TRBV5-5 with TRBJ2-7, with D unresolved. The V end was cut by 2 bases, the J end by 3 bases, with 3 bases between. CDR1 is SGHKS and CDR2 is YYEKEE in the germline V gene (reference sequence). The CDR3 totals 11 residues. The CDR3 sequence: CASSFNYEQYF. For the CDR3, the DNA is TGTGCCAGCAGCTTCAACTACGAGCAGTACTTC.

V gene TRBV5-1 combines with J gene TRBJ1-2; 9 bases map to TRBD1. The CDR3 contains 15 residues. Losses at the gene ends were 4 bases for V and 2 bases for J; bases not matched to a gene: 6. Per the germline V gene, CDR1 is SGHRS and CDR2 is YFSETQ. CDR3 sequence (DNA): TGCGCCAGCAGCGCTCGGACAGGGGCCAACTATGGCTACACCTTC. It specifies CASSARTGANYGYTF. Supplemented by reference TRBV5-1 and TRBJ1-2, the full variable domain reads KAGVTQTPRYLIKTRGQQVTLSCSPISGHRSVSWYQQTPGQGLQFLFEYFSETQRNKGNFPGRFSGRQFSNSRSEMNVSTLELGDSALYLCASSARTGANYGYTFGSGTRLTVV.

The CDR3 loop reads CASYYTGMRGMNTEAFF. Here the CDR3 DNA reads TGTGCCTCGTACTACACAGGCATGCGGGGGATGAACACTGAAGCTTTCTTT. V gene TRBV7-9 combines with J gene TRBJ1-1; the D gene is possibly TRBD1 (5 bases). Germline loops: CDR1 SEHNR, CDR2 FQNEAQ (reference sequence). The V end was cut by 11 bases, the J end by 0 bases, with 25 bases between. The CDR3 totals 17 residues.

The rearrangement joins TRBV2 to TRBJ2-1, with 14 bases aligning to TRBD2. The CDR3 length is 16 residues. CDR1 is SNHLY and CDR2 is FYNNEI in the germline V gene. The V and J ends lost 6 bases and 4 bases, in that order; junction bases with no gene match: 5. CDR3 nucleotide sequence: TGTGCCAGCAGAAGACTAGCGGGGGGGGATTACAATGAGCAGTTCTTC. Amino acids: CASRRLAGGDYNEQFF.

This chain uses TRBV4-1 with TRBJ2-5, with 11 bases lining up with TRBD2. CDR1 is MGHRA and CDR2 is YSYEKL in the germline V gene. CDR3 length: 17 amino acids. The trim removed 3 bases at V and 2 bases at J, leaving 8 bases unmatched. The CDR3, as DNA: TGCGCCAGCAGCCAGAGGATGGGACTAGCGGTACAAGAGACCCAGTACTTC. Encoded protein: CASSQRMGLAVQETQYF.

The rearrangement links TRBV2 to TRBJ1-5; a weak D match, TRBD1 (5 bases). From germline, CDR1 is SNHLY and CDR2 FYNNEI. This CDR3 contains 12 residues. The V end was cut by 9 bases, the J end by 6 bases, with 12 bases between. The DNA of the CDR3 is TGTGCCAGTTGGGGGGATGGTCAGCCCCAGCATTTT. Encoded protein: CASWGDGQPQHF.

This chain connects TRBV30 to TRBJ1-2, with TRBD1 matching 7 bases. Germline V gene lookup returns CDR1 GTSNPN and CDR2 SVGIG (reference sequence). The CDR3 extends over 14 amino acids. The V segment lost 4 bases and the J segment 1 base; nucleotides outside the gene matches: 6. CDR3 region: CAWTSGTVNYGYTF. For the CDR3, the DNA is TGTGCCTGGACCTCCGGGACAGTTAACTATGGCTACACCTTC. Supplemented by reference TRBV30 and TRBJ1-2, the full variable domain reads SQTIHQWPATLVQPVGSPLSLECTVEGTSNPNLYWYRQAAGRGLQLLFYSVGIGQISSEVPQNLSASRPQDRQFILSSKKLLLSDSGFYLCAWTSGTVNYGYTFGSGTRLTVV.

This chain links TRBV5-1 with TRBJ2-5; TRBD2 might be the D (5 bases). The CDR3 is made up of 14 amino acids. Trimming took off 4 bases at V and 0 bases at J, with 10 bases between the two ends. CDR1 and CDR2 from the germline V gene are SGHRS and YFSETQ. CDR3 nucleotide sequence: TGCGCCAGCAGCCCTGGGAGCCACCAAGAGACCCAGTACTTC. Its protein is CASSPGSHQETQYF.